The following is a T cell receptor beta chain sequence with its context. The target antigen is unknown. One junction end disagrees with the germline gene, perhaps due to a read error. The data were obtained in a study of beta chain features in type 1 diabetes. As for the study in general: Age, gender, cell numbers and subset yield matched between patients and controls.

From germline, CDR1 is SSHAT and CDR2 FNYEAQ (reference sequence). The CDR3 sequence is 15 residues long. Expressed TCRB transcripts were sequenced because the isolated RNA had all been reverse transcribed beforehand. The data were produced by immunoSEQ multiplex PCR, yet TCRdb's version contains in-frame clones alone and is incomplete. The profile shows 600,000 or so clones, over 11% of them singletons. Study-wide points: A potential PCR bias toward shorter templates would be equal in patient and control samples. The study found that naive, central memory and Treg TCRB repertoires appeared more similar in patients than in healthy donors. All four CD4+ subsets of Type 1 diabetes patients contained TCRB CDR3s that were moderately but significantly shorter.

The clonotype originates from a man aged 18 to 29 with type 1 diabetes. Source material: naive CD4+ T cells from blood. The chain joins TRBV7-7 to TRBJ2-5; D is perhaps TRBD2 (5 bases). The CDR3 protein is CASSLAIGDQETQYF. In DNA form, the CDR3 reads TGTGCTAGCAGCTTAGCGATTGGGGACCAAGAGACCCAGTACTTC.